This record covers a single T cell receptor beta chain. Its antigen is as yet unknown. These data belong to a study of T cell responses to AZD1222 COVID-19 vaccine. Overall study results and limits: Clonal diversity was possibly underestimated, and the donors were mostly white British, with more females. Vaccination with two AZD1222 doses was followed by a rise in Spike-specific TCR breadth and depth.

Some clones are missing from TCRdb's copy, which holds only in-frame ones; the method was immunoSEQ multiplex PCR. The sample includes 150,000 or so clones, roughly 87% of them seen just once. The germline CDR1 and CDR2 sequences are LNHDA and SQIVND (reference sequence). This CDR3 is 14 amino acids long. Trimming removed 9 bases from V and 4 bases from J; junction bases left unmatched: 6. Specimen: peripheral blood, collected on day 0 of AZD1222 vaccination. The source is an adult in good health. V and J are TRBV19 and TRBJ2-1, with 10 bases matching TRBD2. This CDR3 reads CASHTSGAYNEQFF. The CDR3 DNA reads as TGTGCCAGCCATACTAGCGGGGCGTACAATGAGCAGTTCTTC.